This TCR beta chain is from a study of blood T cell repertoires in COVID-19. The wider study: Researchers got acute and convalescent COVID-19 samples from the United States, Italy and Spain. T cells, B-cell-depleted T cells, or PBMCs supplied cDNA or gDNA.

In the original analysis: Estimates of nucleated cell counts were drawn from the amplification of reference gene primers. Here immunoSEQ multiplex PCR was the method, and the copy in TCRdb shows in-frame clones only, minus some. The DNA was the basis for D and trimming; V, J and clone size are from that table. Here the sample spans about 360,000 clones, around 90% being singletons. Germline loops: CDR1 SGHRS, CDR2 YFSETQ. The length of the CDR3 is 14 residues. Trimming shortened V by 0 bases and J by 7 bases, and 14 bases separated the two germline ends. The genes are TRBV5-1 and TRBJ2-7, with D possibly TRBD2 on 6 matching bases. The material sequenced was peripheral blood. The receptor's source is a human donor in a cohort sampled during active COVID-19. As DNA, the CDR3 is TGCGCCAGCAGCTTGGGGGAGGAATTGGGGGAGCAGTACTTC. Encoded protein: CASSLGEELGEQYF. Full variable domain (missing parts from reference TRBV5-1 and TRBJ2-7): KAGVTQTPRYLIKTRGQQVTLSCSPISGHRSVSWYQQTPGQGLQFLFEYFSETQRNKGNFPGRFSGRQFSNSRSEMNVSTLELGDSALYLCASSLGEELGEQYFGPGTRLTVT.